This T cell receptor beta chain emerged from a study of Graves' ophthalmopathy and Graves' hyperthyroidism. Amplified TCR beta CDR3 regions were obtained using RNA transcripts as template. Following a first-round RT-PCR that used HTBI primers, a second-round multiplex PCR was carried out. MiXCR, run by TCRdb on the multiplex PCR reads, gives a single entry per CDR3 protein. The sample yields fewer than 650,000 distinct CDR3 sequences, about a fifth seen once. This clonotype was seen more than once but under ten times. Relative to the germline gene, one junction end is altered; a read error may explain this. CDR3 length equals 14 residues. Germline CDR1 LNHDA, CDR2 SQIVND (reference sequence). The PBMC fraction was derived from about 10 ml of fresh peripheral blood.

V usage is TRBV19 and J usage is TRBJ1-1; D is ambiguous. Source material: peripheral blood. This clonotype was obtained from a woman younger than 35 with stable Graves' hyperthyroidism. Some clones in this sample may be carry-over from other donors' samples. The CDR3 region is CAARGVGLKTEAFF. The CDR3 DNA is TGTGCCGCCCGTGGGGTGGGTCTGAAAACTGAAGCTTTCTTT.